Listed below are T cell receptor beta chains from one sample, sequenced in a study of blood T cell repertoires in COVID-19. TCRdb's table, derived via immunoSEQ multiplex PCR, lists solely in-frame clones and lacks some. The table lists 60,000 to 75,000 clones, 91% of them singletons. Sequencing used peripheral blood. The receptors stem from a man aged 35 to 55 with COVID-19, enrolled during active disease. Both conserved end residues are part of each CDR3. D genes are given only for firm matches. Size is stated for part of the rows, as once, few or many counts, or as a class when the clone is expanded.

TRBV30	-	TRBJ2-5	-	TGTGCCGGTACATACGGGGGAGAGACCCAGTACTTC	CAGTYGGETQYF
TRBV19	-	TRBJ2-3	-	TGTGCCAGTAGTATAGATCAGGGGGGCGCAACAGATACGCAGTATTTT	CASSIDQGGATDTQYF
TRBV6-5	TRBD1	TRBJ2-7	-	TGTGCCAGCGTTGGGACAGGCCTTAGACAGTACTTC	CASVGTGLRQYF
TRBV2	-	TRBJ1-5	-	TGTGCCAGCAGTGAATTTAGGGGGTCAGCGAGGAGCAATCAGCCCCAGCATTTT	CASSEFRGSARSNQPQHF
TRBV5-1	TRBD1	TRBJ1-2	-	TGCGCCAGCAGTCCTACAGGGGGAGCTAACTATGGCTACACCTTC	CASSPTGGANYGYTF
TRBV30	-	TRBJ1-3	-	TGTGCCTGGGACAGCTCTGGAAACACCATATATTTT	CAWDSSGNTIYF
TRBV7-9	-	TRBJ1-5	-	TGTGCCAGCAGCTCTCAGGTACCAGGAAATCAGCCCCAGCATTTT	CASSSQVPGNQPQHF
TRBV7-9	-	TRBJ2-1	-	TGTGCCAGCAGCTTAGACACCAATGAGCAGTTCTTC	CASSLDTNEQFF
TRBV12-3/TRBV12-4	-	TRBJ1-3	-	TGTGCCAGCAGTTTTCCTGCGGAAAACACCATATATTTT	CASSFPAENTIYF
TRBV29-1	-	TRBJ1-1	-	TGCAGCGTTCTTTCAGTTGTGCCCACTGAAGCTTTCTTT	CSVLSVVPTEAFF
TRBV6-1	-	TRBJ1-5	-	TGTGCCAGCAGTGAAATAGGGCGGGTTCAGCCCCAGCATTTT	CASSEIGRVQPQHF
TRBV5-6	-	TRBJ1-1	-	TGTGCCAGCAGCGGAGGGCGGACAACCAACACTGAAGCTTTCTTT	CASSGGRTTNTEAFF
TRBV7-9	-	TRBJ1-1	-	TGTGCCAGCACCTTAACAGGGAACACTGAAGCTTTCTTT	CASTLTGNTEAFF
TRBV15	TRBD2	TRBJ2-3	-	TGTGCCACCAGCAGACAGGGAGGGGGCACAGATACGCAGTATTTT	CATSRQGGGTDTQYF
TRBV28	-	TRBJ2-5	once	TGTGCCAGCAGTCTCCAGACACGACAGACCCAGTACTTC	CASSLQTRQTQYF
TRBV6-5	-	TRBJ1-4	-	TGTGCCAGCAGTCTGGGGGCCAGGGAAAAACTGTTTTTT	CASSLGAREKLFF
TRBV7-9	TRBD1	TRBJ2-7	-	TGTGCCAGCAGCTTAGCGGGGACAGGGTTCCACGAGCAGTACTTC	CASSLAGTGFHEQYF
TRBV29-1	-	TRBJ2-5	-	TGCAGCGTTGAGCTGGGGCAGGAAGAGACCCAGTACTTC	CSVELGQEETQYF
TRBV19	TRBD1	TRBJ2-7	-	TGTGCCAGTAGTAACCCGCCCCTGCAGGGGGCCTCCTACGAGCAGTACTTC	CASSNPPLQGASYEQYF
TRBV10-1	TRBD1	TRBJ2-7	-	TGCGCCAGCAGTGATTCCGGGACAGGGGTCTACGAGCAGTACTTC	CASSDSGTGVYEQYF
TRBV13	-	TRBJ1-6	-	TGTGCCAGCAGCTTAAGTTGGGCCCGGGAGCCCCTCCACTTT	CASSLSWAREPLHF
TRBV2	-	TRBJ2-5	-	TGTGCCAGCAGTGAAGTTTCCAGGGGAATCCAAGAGACCCAGTACTTC	CASSEVSRGIQETQYF
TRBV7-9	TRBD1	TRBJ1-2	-	TGTGCCAGCAGCACCAGTGGACAGGGATTATTCTCTGGCTACACCTTC	CASSTSGQGLFSGYTF
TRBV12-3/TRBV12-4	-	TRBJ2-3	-	TGTGCCAGCAGTTTCTACAGGCAAGATACGCAGTATTTT	CASSFYRQDTQYF
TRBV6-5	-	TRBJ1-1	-	TGTGCCAGCAGTCCGAGGACAGACACTGAAGCTTTCTTT	CASSPRTDTEAFF
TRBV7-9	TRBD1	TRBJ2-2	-	TGTGCCAGCAGCCTCATCCCGGGACAGGGCGTCACCGGGGAGCTGTTTTTT	CASSLIPGQGVTGELFF
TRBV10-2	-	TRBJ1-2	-	TGCGCCAGCAACCCCGGGAAAAATCGAGACTATGGCTACACCTTC	CASNPGKNRDYGYTF
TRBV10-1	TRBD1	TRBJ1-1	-	TGCGCCAGCCGGGGACAGGGGGCCCTCGACACTGAAGCTTTCTTT	CASRGQGALDTEAFF
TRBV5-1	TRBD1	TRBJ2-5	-	TGCGCCAGCAGCCTAGGACAGGGATATCAAGAGACCCAGTACTTC	CASSLGQGYQETQYF
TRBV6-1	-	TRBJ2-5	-	TGTGCCAGCAATGCGGTCACGTTCGAAGAGACCCAGTACTTC	CASNAVTFEETQYF
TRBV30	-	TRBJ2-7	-	TGTGCCTGGAGTGTAACTTCCTACGAGCAGTACTTC	CAWSVTSYEQYF
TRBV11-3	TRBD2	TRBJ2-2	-	TGTGCCAGCAGCTTTCAACCCCCGGGGGGAGGGGTCTTGGTCGGGGAGCTGTTTTTT	CASSFQPPGGGVLVGELFF
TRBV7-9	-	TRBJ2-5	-	TGTGCCAGCAGCCCCTTTCTAGTTCCCCGCCAAGAGACCCAGTACTTC	CASSPFLVPRQETQYF
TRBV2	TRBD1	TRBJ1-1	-	TGTGCCAGCAGTGAAAAGGGTAGGGGGCAAACTGAAGCTTTCTTT	CASSEKGRGQTEAFF
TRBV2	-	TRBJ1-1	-	TGTGCCAGCAGTGGACAGGCGAACACTGAAGCTTTCTTT	CASSGQANTEAFF
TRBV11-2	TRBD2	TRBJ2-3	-	TGTGCCAGCAGCTTTACTAGCGGGGAGTACACAGATACGCAGTATTTT	CASSFTSGEYTDTQYF
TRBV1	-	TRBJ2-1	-	TGCACCAGCAGCCAACCTACTAGCGGGGGGCCGTCCCCCGGCAATGAGCAGTTCTTC	CTSSQPTSGGPSPGNEQFF
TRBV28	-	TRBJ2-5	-	TGTGCCAGCAGTTTAGTCGGCAGGGTTGGAGAGACCCAGTACTTC	CASSLVGRVGETQYF
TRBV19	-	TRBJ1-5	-	TGTGCCAGTAGTATAGGTCGCCAGATAAATCAGCCCCAGCATTTT	CASSIGRQINQPQHF
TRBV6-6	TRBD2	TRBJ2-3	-	TGTGCCAGCAGGGGGACTAGCGGGGGAGATACGCAGTATTTT	CASRGTSGGDTQYF
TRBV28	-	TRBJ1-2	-	TGTGCCAGCAGCATACAGGGCTTCTATGGCTACACCTTC	CASSIQGFYGYTF
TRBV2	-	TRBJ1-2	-	TGTGCCAGCGCGGGGGGCGGCAGGGGATATGGCTACACCTTC	CASAGGGRGYGYTF
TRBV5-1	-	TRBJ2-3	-	TGCGCCAGCCTCTCCGGGGAACTGGGCACAGATACGCAGTATTTT	CASLSGELGTDTQYF
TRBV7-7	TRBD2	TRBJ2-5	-	TGTGCCAGCAGCTCGGGACTAGGTTGGGAGACCCAGTACTTC	CASSSGLGWETQYF
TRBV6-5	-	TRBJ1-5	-	TGTGCCAGCAGTTACGACTCCAATCAGCCCCAGCATTTT	CASSYDSNQPQHF
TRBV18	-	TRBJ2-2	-	TGTGCCAGCTCACCATTTAGCGGAACGAACACCGGGGAGCTGTTTTTT	CASSPFSGTNTGELFF
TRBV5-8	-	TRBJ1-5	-	TGTGCCAGCACCCCAATCTTCGGGTTGCGGGTCAATCAGCCCCAGCATTTT	CASTPIFGLRVNQPQHF
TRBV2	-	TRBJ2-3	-	TGTGCCAGCAGTGGTGGGGGGTCAGATACGCAGTATTTT	CASSGGGSDTQYF
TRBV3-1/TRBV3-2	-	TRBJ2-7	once	TGTGCCAGCAGCTCGCCCCCCGGGGGCTACGAGCAGTACTTC	CASSSPPGGYEQYF
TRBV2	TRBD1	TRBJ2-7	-	TGTGCCAGCGGGCCTGGACAGGCTGTTTACGAGCAGTACTTC	CASGPGQAVYEQYF
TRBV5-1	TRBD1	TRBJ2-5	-	TGCGCCAGCAGTCCCACGACGGGGACAGGGGGAGGGGAGACCCAGTACTTC	CASSPTTGTGGGETQYF
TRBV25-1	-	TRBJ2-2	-	TGTGCCAGCAGTCTAGCAGCCGGGGAGCTGTTTTTT	CASSLAAGELFF
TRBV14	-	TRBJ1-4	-	TGTGCCAGCAGCCAAAGGAAAGGGGTCGAAGAAAAACTGTTTTTT	CASSQRKGVEEKLFF
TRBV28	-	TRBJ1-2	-	TGTGCCAGCAGCTCGAGCGTTAACTATGGCTACACCTTC	CASSSSVNYGYTF
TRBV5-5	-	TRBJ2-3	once	TGTGCCAGCAGCTTGGTGTACGGGGATACGCAGTATTTT	CASSLVYGDTQYF